The 30 T cell receptor beta chains in this list originate from one sample, sequenced in a study of cytotoxic CD8 clonotypes in ibrutinib-treated CLL. Repertoires were generated with immunoSEQ multiplex PCR, while TCRdb's copy carries only in-frame clones and drops some. This table has roughly 150,000 clones, roughly 76% appearing once. The material sequenced was PBMCs, taken after 24 months of ibrutinib treatment. These receptors came from a human donor with chronic lymphocytic leukemia.

V is TRBV18 and J is TRBJ2-1, with 11 bases fitting TRBD2. Looked up from germline, CDR1 is KGHSH and CDR2 is LQKENI. This CDR3 is 14 amino acids long. The V and J ends lost 3 bases and 5 bases, in that order; junction bases with no gene match: 0. The CDR3 protein is CASSPGLADNEQFF. The CDR3 nucleotides read TGTGCCAGCTCACCGGGACTAGCGGACAATGAGCAGTTCTTC.

This sequence joins TRBV4-2 and TRBJ1-2; D is unclear. V shed 0 bases and J shed 8 bases, with 16 bases lying between them. CDR1 LGHNA and CDR2 YNFKEQ come from the germline V gene. CDR3 length: 15 amino acids. CDR3 in amino acids: CASSQDWGGNEGYTF. The CDR3, as DNA: TGTGCCAGCAGCCAAGATTGGGGAGGGAACGAGGGCTACACCTTC.

This chain connects TRBV18 to TRBJ2-1; D gene uncertain. The ends were cut back, 1 base at V and 6 bases at J, with 13 bases in the middle. Germline V gene sequence: CDR1 KGHSH, CDR2 LQKENI. This CDR3 comprises 15 residues. The CDR3 coding sequence is TGTGCCAGCTCACCACTGGCGACAATGGGCAATGAGCAGTTCTTC. It specifies CASSPLATMGNEQFF.

This clone was observed many times. The chain recombines TRBV7-9 with TRBJ2-7, with TRBD1 matching over 7 bases. The V segment lost 5 bases and the J segment 2 bases; nucleotides outside the gene matches: 12. This CDR3 is built from 16 residues. The germline V gene has CDR1 SEHNR and CDR2 FQNEAQ (reference sequence). As DNA, the CDR3 is TGTGCCAGCAGCCCGCTACAGGGGCTCCCTCCCTACGAGCAGTACTTC. Translation gives CASSPLQGLPPYEQYF. Drawing the rest from reference TRBV7-9 and TRBJ2-7, the complete variable domain is DTGVSQNPRHKITKRGQNVTFRCDPISEHNRLYWYRQTLGQGPEFLTYFQNEAQLEKSRLLSDRFSAERPKGSFSTLEIQRTEQGDSAMYLCASSPLQGLPPYEQYFGPGTRLTVT.

This clone was counted between two and nine times. The chain carries TRBV7-9 and TRBJ1-6; D is uncertain. The germline CDR1 and CDR2 sequences are SEHNR and FQNEAQ (reference sequence). The ends were cut back, 3 bases at V and 8 bases at J, with 2 bases in the middle. The CDR3 consists of 11 residues. The CDR3 DNA reads TGTGCCAGCAGCTTTGATTCACCCCTCCACTTT. Protein sequence: CASSFDSPLHF. Based on the CDR3 plus reference TRBV7-9 and TRBJ1-6, the full variable domain is DTGVSQNPRHKITKRGQNVTFRCDPISEHNRLYWYRQTLGQGPEFLTYFQNEAQLEKSRLLSDRFSAERPKGSFSTLEIQRTEQGDSAMYLCASSFDSPLHFGNGTRLTVT.

This clone was counted many times. The chain employs TRBV7-2 and TRBJ2-7, with D maybe TRBD2 (5 bases). Germline V gene sequence: CDR1 SGHTA, CDR2 FQGNSA. This CDR3 spans 16 amino acids. V was pared by 5 bases and J by 2 bases, with 19 bases between. In DNA form, the CDR3 reads TGTGCCAGCAGCCCCCCCCGTGGACTTACCCCCTACGAGCAGTACTTC. Its translation is CASSPPRGLTPYEQYF.

In this sample, this clone turned up a few times. The chain is built from TRBV6-4 and TRBJ2-3; TRBD2 matches at 14 bases. Looked up from germline, CDR1 is MRHNA and CDR2 is SNTAGT. V was clipped by 6 bases and J by 4 bases; unmatched bases: 6. The CDR3 is made up of 16 amino acids. This CDR3 is CASSPGLAGGADTQYF. The CDR3 bases are TGTGCCAGCAGCCCCGGACTAGCGGGGGGCGCAGATACGCAGTATTTT.

The genes are TRBV28 and TRBJ2-7, with TRBD1 matching over 7 bases. Germline trimming cut 0 bases from V and 7 bases from J; bases unmatched to any gene: 9. This CDR3 has 15 amino acids. The germline V gene encodes CDR1 MDHEN and CDR2 SYDVKM. As DNA, the CDR3 is TGTGCCAGCAGTTTATGGGACGAGGGGGCGGGTGAGCAGTACTTC. Its translation is CASSLWDEGAGEQYF.

The chain has TRBV19 and TRBJ1-5, with D uncertain. Trimming left V 2 bases short and J 5 bases short, with 7 bases between. Per the germline V gene, CDR1 is LNHDA and CDR2 is SQIVND (reference sequence). CDR3 length: 13 residues. The CDR3 DNA is TGTGCCAGTAGTATAAGTGTTGATCAGCCCCAGCATTTT. The encoded protein is CASSISVDQPQHF.

The V call is TRBV30, the J call TRBJ1-1; D remains unclear. V was pared by 2 bases and J by 3 bases, with 7 bases between. The CDR3 spans 12 residues. Germline V gives CDR1 GTSNPN, CDR2 SVGIG (reference sequence). CDR3 region: CAWSLSDTEAFF. The CDR3 DNA sequence: TGTGCCTGGAGTTTATCGGACACTGAAGCTTTCTTT.

The chain is built from TRBV27 and TRBJ2-5, with 9 bases fitting TRBD2. Trimming cost V 5 bases and J 5 bases; bases outside gene matches: 12. Germline V CDR1 and CDR2: MNHEY, SMNVEV (reference sequence). The CDR3 is 16 amino acids. The CDR3 sequence is CASSNPSAGGRETQYF. The CDR3 nucleotides are TGTGCCAGCAGTAACCCCTCGGCGGGGGGGCGGGAGACCCAGTACTTC.

The rearrangement links TRBV6-5 to TRBJ2-1; 14 positions match TRBD2. The CDR3 has 16 residues. The J segment lost 9 bases and the V segment lost 0 bases, leaving 4 bases of the junction unmatched. Germline CDR1 and CDR2: MNHEY and SVGAGI. The CDR3 DNA is TGTGCCAGCAGTTACTCGACGACTAGCGGGGGGGGTGAGCAGTTCTTC. It specifies CASSYSTTSGGGEQFF.

This clone was observed a handful of times. The chain links TRBV19 to TRBJ2-3, with TRBD2 matching 7 bases. This CDR3 has 16 residues. Losses at the gene ends were 1 base for V and 3 bases for J; bases not matched to a gene: 7. Germline CDR1 is LNHDA and CDR2 is SQIVND (reference sequence). Here the CDR3 reads CASSIGWGAGTDTQYF. CDR3 bases: TGTGCCAGTAGTATAGGGTGGGGAGCGGGGACAGATACGCAGTATTTT.

For the CDR3, the DNA is TGTGCCATCAGTGAGTCCCCTAGCGGCCCGCCAGAGACCCAGTACTTC. Protein sequence: CAISESPSGPPETQYF. The genes are TRBV10-3 and TRBJ2-5, with 7 bases that match TRBD2. V shed 0 bases and J 4 bases; nucleotides not matched to a gene: 8. CDR3 length: 16 residues. The V gene's germline CDR1 is ENHRY and CDR2 SYGVKD.

The chain joins TRBV9 to TRBJ1-1; TRBD1 agrees at 8 bases. The length of the CDR3 is 17 residues. J gave up 4 bases and V 3 bases, and 14 bases lay outside the gene matches. Per the germline V gene, CDR1 is SGDLS and CDR2 is YYNGEE. This CDR3 is CASSAPPGKQGGTEAFF. In DNA form, the CDR3 reads TGTGCCAGCAGCGCTCCCCCGGGGAAACAGGGGGGCACTGAAGCTTTCTTT.

CDR3 nucleotide sequence: TGTGCCAGCAGCGCCACTGGGGGGTTTGGGTTCTTC. Protein sequence: CASSATGGFGFF. The chain employs TRBV11-1 and TRBJ2-1; D is possibly TRBD2 (6 bases). The CDR3 consists of 12 residues. With 5 bases removed from V and 15 bases from J, the gap between germline ends came to 17 bases. Germline V CDR1 and CDR2: SGHAT, FQDESV (reference sequence).

The rearrangement uses TRBV18 and TRBJ1-5; TRBD1 aligns across 12 bases. CDR3 length: 16 residues. V lost 3 bases to trimming and J lost 7 bases; unmatched junction nucleotides: 7. Germline lookup yields CDR1 KGHSH and CDR2 LQKENI. The CDR3 here is CASSPLGQGAGQPQHF. Here the CDR3 DNA reads TGTGCCAGCTCACCGCTGGGACAGGGGGCGGGCCAGCCCCAGCATTTT.

The genes are TRBV6-5 and TRBJ2-7, with 7 bases identical to TRBD1. Per the germline V gene, CDR1 is MNHEY and CDR2 is SVGAGI. The CDR3 length is 14 residues. V was clipped by 6 bases and J by 6 bases; unmatched bases: 11. The CDR3 loop reads CASSPDRVRLEQYF. As DNA, the CDR3 is TGTGCCAGCAGCCCCGACAGGGTTCGGCTCGAGCAGTACTTC.

This chain joins TRBV5-1 and TRBJ2-5, with TRBD2 matching 9 bases. With V trimmed by 4 bases and J by 4 bases, 5 bases remained unmatched. The CDR3 is 14 amino acids. From germline, CDR1 is SGHRS and CDR2 YFSETQ. The CDR3 here is CASSPIAGAETQYF. The DNA for the CDR3 is TGCGCCAGCAGCCCCATAGCGGGGGCAGAGACCCAGTACTTC.

The gene calls are TRBV18 and TRBJ2-5; 11 bases agree with TRBD2. Germline CDR1 KGHSH, CDR2 LQKENI. The trim removed 0 bases at V and 1 base at J, leaving 4 bases unmatched. The CDR3 length is 17 residues. CDR3 nucleotide sequence: TGTGCCAGCTCACCACCTAGCGGGGGGGCTCTCCAAGAGACCCAGTACTTC. This translates into CASSPPSGGALQETQYF.

This chain uses TRBV9 with TRBJ2-2; D is possibly TRBD1 or TRBD2 (6 bases each). V gave up 4 bases and J gave up 3 bases, with 16 bases separating them. The CDR3 spans 16 residues. CDR1 and CDR2 (germline): SGDLS, YYNGEE. The CDR3 nucleotides read TGTGCCAGCAGCCGCTGGGGGGCGCCGGACACCGGGGAGCTGTTTTTT. Translated: CASSRWGAPDTGELFF. The entire variable domain, with the rest obtained from reference TRBV9 and TRBJ2-2, is as follows: DSGVTQTPKHLITATGQRVTLRCSPRSGDLSVYWYQQSLDQGLQFLIQYYNGEERAKGNILERFSAQQFPDLHSELNLSSLELGDSALYFCASSRWGAPDTGELFFGEGSRLTVL.

This chain joins TRBV11-2 and TRBJ2-1; D gene uncertain. CDR3 length: 15 amino acids. The germline gives CDR1 SGHAT, CDR2 FQNNGV. V lost 0 bases, J lost 2 bases, and 8 bases lay in between. The CDR3 here is CASSLDWRTYNEQFF. CDR3 in DNA: TGTGCCAGCAGCTTAGACTGGAGAACCTACAATGAGCAGTTCTTC.

The chain carries TRBV7-3 and TRBJ1-1; no definite D call. Trimming removed 5 bases from V and 3 bases from J, with 16 bases in between. CDR1 SGHTA and CDR2 FQGTGA come from the germline V gene. This CDR3 has 15 amino acids. The chain's CDR3 is CASSPTAGVYTEAFF. CDR3 sequence (DNA): TGTGCCAGCAGCCCCACGGCCGGGGTGTACACTGAAGCTTTCTTT.

This clone was counted between two and nine times. The V gene is TRBV10-3, the J gene TRBJ1-2, with a tentative D call TRBD1 (5 bases). Per the germline V gene, CDR1 is ENHRY and CDR2 is SYGVKD. The V end lost 10 bases, the J end lost 5 bases, and 11 bases lay between the germline ends. This CDR3 spans 11 amino acids. The CDR3 DNA follows: TGTGCCACGAGGGACCTGTATGGCTACACCTTC. Translating gives CATRDLYGYTF.

This clone appeared a few times. CDR3 in amino acids: CASSKDRGNTIYF. The CDR3, as DNA: TGTGCCAGCAGCAAAGACAGGGGAAACACCATATATTTT. This rearrangement joins TRBV7-2 to TRBJ1-3, with D possibly matching TRBD1 (6 bases). The CDR3 runs 13 residues. Germline CDR1 and CDR2: SGHTA and FQGNSA. The ends were cut back, 5 bases at V and 4 bases at J, with 9 bases in the middle.

The genes are TRBV9 and TRBJ2-7; 11 nucleotides agree with TRBD1. Germline values: CDR1 SGDLS, CDR2 YYNGEE. The CDR3 runs 16 residues. The J segment lost 6 bases and the V segment lost 0 bases, leaving 8 bases of the junction unmatched. The CDR3 DNA reads as TGTGCCAGCAGCGTAGCAGGCTGGACAGGGGGCGCCGAGCAGTACTTC. Protein: CASSVAGWTGGAEQYF. Full variable domain (rest looked up from reference TRBV9 and TRBJ2-7): DSGVTQTPKHLITATGQRVTLRCSPRSGDLSVYWYQQSLDQGLQFLIQYYNGEERAKGNILERFSAQQFPDLHSELNLSSLELGDSALYFCASSVAGWTGGAEQYFGPGTRLTVT.

This sequence joins TRBV29-1 and TRBJ2-5, with TRBD1 matching over 7 bases. The V segment lost 7 bases and the J segment 3 bases; nucleotides outside the gene matches: 8. CDR3 size: 13 residues. Germline CDR1 SQVTM, CDR2 ANQGSEA. The CDR3 is CSGRPDREETQYF. CDR3 in DNA: TGCAGCGGGCGACCCGACAGGGAAGAGACCCAGTACTTC.

This clone has a single count. The rearrangement uses TRBV10-3 and TRBJ1-4; TRBD1 agrees at 9 bases. CDR1 ENHRY and CDR2 SYGVKD come from the germline V gene. The CDR3 is 14 amino acids. V lost 5 bases, J lost 6 bases, and 4 bases stayed unmatched. CDR3 amino acids: CAISPGQGHEKLFF. CDR3 DNA: TGTGCCATCAGTCCGGGACAGGGTCATGAAAAACTGTTTTTT.

The chain's CDR3 is CASSVGVSGAYEQYF. DNA for the CDR3: TGTGCCAGCAGCGTAGGGGTTAGCGGCGCGTACGAGCAGTACTTC. The chain employs TRBV9 and TRBJ2-7; D possibly corresponds to TRBD2 (6 bases). CDR3 length equals 15 residues. Germline values: CDR1 SGDLS, CDR2 YYNGEE. Trimming pared 0 bases from V and 4 bases from J, leaving 14 bases between.

The chain recombines TRBV5-1 with TRBJ1-5; no definite D call. The germline CDR1 and CDR2 sequences are SGHRS and YFSETQ. The CDR3 totals 16 residues. The V and J ends lost 0 bases and 0 bases respectively, with 10 bases between them. The CDR3: CASSLGTDPSNQPQHF. For the CDR3, the DNA is TGCGCCAGCAGCTTGGGGACGGACCCTAGCAATCAGCCCCAGCATTTT. Together with reference TRBV5-1 and TRBJ1-5, the CDR3 gives the full variable domain: KAGVTQTPRYLIKTRGQQVTLSCSPISGHRSVSWYQQTPGQGLQFLFEYFSETQRNKGNFPGRFSGRQFSNSRSEMNVSTLELGDSALYLCASSLGTDPSNQPQHFGDGTRLSIL.